These 21 T cell receptor beta chains share one sample of origin, sequenced in a study of blood T cell repertoires in COVID-19 (dated by TCRdb to 2019 to 2021). The receptor library was made with the immunoSEQ multiplex PCR assay. This immuneACCESS table, as held by TCRdb, lists in-frame sequences with V and J called but not all clones. Of the missing ones, under half trace to an unresolved V gene in checked studies; the others have no known cause. The sample contains a few hundred thousand clones, roughly 80% of them found a single time. Approximately 14% of the sample lies in the top ten. The sample taken for sequencing was peripheral blood. Source of these receptors: a person between 70 and 80 years old with COVID-19, enrolled during active disease.

This chain uses TRBV6-4 with TRBJ1-2; D gene ambiguous. Germline CDR1 reads MRHNA; CDR2 reads SNTAGT. The CDR3 runs 15 residues. Trimming stripped 6 bases from V and 4 bases from J, with 18 bases between. The CDR3 is CASSESSDPGYGYTF. CDR3 nucleotides: TGTGCCAGCAGCGAAAGTTCCGATCCCGGCTATGGCTACACCTTC.

The V and J genes are TRBV28 and TRBJ2-1; TRBD2 might be the D (7 bases). The CDR3 has 14 residues. V dropped 11 bases and J dropped 6 bases, with 20 bases sitting between them. Germline CDR1 reads MDHEN; CDR2 reads SYDVKM. The CDR3 is CAANSKGGLNEQFF. The DNA for the CDR3 is TGTGCCGCCAACTCTAAGGGGGGGCTCAATGAGCAGTTCTTC.

The chain links TRBV7-8 to TRBJ2-1, with D possibly matching TRBD2 (6 bases). This CDR3 comprises 13 residues. V lost 0 bases, J lost 9 bases, and 9 bases lay in between. The germline V gene has CDR1 SGHVS and CDR2 FQNEAQ. This CDR3 is CASSLAGGREQFF. In nucleotides, the CDR3 is TGTGCCAGCAGCTTAGCCGGGGGACGTGAGCAGTTCTTC.

On this clone itself: Other DNA sequences in this specimen translate into the identical CDR3. The chain combines TRBV6-2 or TRBV6-3 with TRBJ1-5; 7 nucleotides line up with TRBD1. The CDR3 sequence is 15 residues long. The ends lost 0 bases at V and 1 base at J; junction bases unmatched: 0. Germline CDR1 MNHEY, CDR2 SVGEGT. CDR3 amino acids: CASSYSTGSNQPQHF. For the CDR3, the DNA is TGTGCCAGCAGTTACTCGACAGGGAGCAATCAGCCCCAGCATTTT.

Concerning this clone: The junction does not match germline at one end; this may be a read error. The chain combines TRBV11-2 with TRBJ1-2; 8 bases fit TRBD1. The CDR3 is made up of 14 amino acids. Germline V CDR1 and CDR2: SGHAT, FQNNGV. DNA of the CDR3: TGTGCCAGCAGTCCTGCGACAGGGGCCTATAGCTACACCTTC. Translated, it gives CASSPATGAYSYTF.

This chain connects TRBV3-1 (or the pseudogene TRBV3-2) to TRBJ2-2, with 9 bases fitting TRBD2. Germline CDR1 LGHDT, CDR2 YNNKEL (reference sequence). V lost 4 bases and J lost 2; bases outside the gene matches: 8. The CDR3 totals 17 residues. The CDR3 reads CASSRPLSGSNTGELFF. Here the CDR3 DNA reads TGTGCCAGCAGCCGACCCCTTAGCGGGAGTAACACCGGGGAGCTGTTTTTT.

The chain recombines TRBV19 with TRBJ2-3; weak D call: TRBD2 (5 bases). CDR3 length: 15 residues. V was clipped by 4 bases and J by 2 bases, with 13 bases between them. The germline V gene has CDR1 LNHDA and CDR2 SQIVND (reference sequence). Here the CDR3 reads CASSTDSGFTDTQYF. As DNA, the CDR3 is TGTGCCAGTAGTACAGACTCGGGGTTCACAGATACGCAGTATTTT. Looking up the rest from reference TRBV19 and TRBJ2-3 gives the full variable domain: DGGITQSPKYLFRKEGQNVTLSCEQNLNHDAMYWYRQDPGQGLRLIYYSQIVNDFQKGDIAEGYSVSREKKESFPLTVTSAQKNPTAFYLCASSTDSGFTDTQYFGPGTRLTVL.

This clone was detected only a few times. The chain carries TRBV27 and TRBJ2-1; 9 bases match TRBD1. Per the germline V gene, CDR1 is MNHEY and CDR2 is SMNVEV (reference sequence). Germline trimming cut 10 bases from V and 5 bases from J; bases unmatched to any gene: 18. The CDR3 consists of 17 residues. CDR3 residues: CAKPGTGLLPPNNEQFF. In nucleotides, the CDR3 is TGTGCCAAGCCCGGGACAGGGTTGCTCCCACCCAACAATGAGCAGTTCTTC.

This clone was seen a few times. The genes are TRBV27 and TRBJ1-4; D is uncertain. CDR3 length: 13 residues. Trimming removed 2 bases at V and 8 bases at J, with 9 bases between. In germline, CDR1 is MNHEY, CDR2 SMNVEV (reference sequence). CDR3: CASSLLGGEKLFF. CDR3 bases: TGTGCCAGCAGTTTACTCGGCGGCGAAAAACTGTTTTTT.

The chain combines TRBV6-2 or TRBV6-3 with TRBJ2-1, with 7 bases matching TRBD2. CDR3 length: 18 residues. Germline V CDR1 and CDR2: MNHEY, SVGEGT. V lost 3 bases and J lost 10; bases outside the gene matches: 21. The CDR3 DNA is TGTGCCAGCAGTTATTCACGGCGTTCTAGCGGTAGCCAACGGGAGCAGTTCTTC. This encodes CASSYSRRSSGSQREQFF.

The chain joins TRBV11-1 to TRBJ2-2, with D hard to call. CDR3 length equals 13 residues. V lost 2 bases and J 5 bases, leaving 6 bases between the germline ends. The germline CDR1 and CDR2 sequences are SGHAT and FQDESV (reference sequence). Here the CDR3 reads CASSLSRTGELFF. DNA of the CDR3: TGTGCCAGCAGCTTATCGAGGACCGGGGAGCTGTTTTTT.

This clone was counted a few times. The chain employs TRBV2 and TRBJ1-4; 9 bases line up with TRBD1. Trimming took 4 bases from V and 8 from J; bases not matched to a gene: 8. CDR1 and CDR2 from the germline V gene are SNHLY and FYNNEI. There are 15 residues in the CDR3. CDR3 nucleotide sequence: TGTGCCAGCAGTGTCCAGGGACAGGGCCCCGAAAAACTGTTTTTT. Amino acid sequence: CASSVQGQGPEKLFF.

The chain uses TRBV28 and TRBJ2-7; D perhaps matches TRBD1 (6 bases). Germline loops: CDR1 MDHEN, CDR2 SYDVKM. The V end was cut by 8 bases, the J end by 0 bases, with 11 bases between. This CDR3 is built from 13 residues. The CDR3 DNA reads TGTGCCAGCTTGGACAGTCACTCCTACGAGCAGTACTTC. It is translated as CASLDSHSYEQYF.

The chain uses TRBV3-1 (or the pseudogene TRBV3-2) and TRBJ2-6; no reliable D call. The V end was cut by 0 bases, the J end by 7 bases, with 10 bases between. In germline, CDR1 is LGHDT, CDR2 YNNKEL (reference sequence). The CDR3 sequence is 15 residues long. In nucleotides, the CDR3 is TGTGCCAGCAGCCAAGACCAGGATTTTGCCAACGTCCTGACTTTC. Its protein is CASSQDQDFANVLTF.

This clone was observed a handful of times. The chain employs TRBV19 and TRBJ2-6; perhaps TRBD1 as D (5 bases). Per the germline V gene, CDR1 is LNHDA and CDR2 is SQIVND (reference sequence). The CDR3 totals 20 residues. V lost 3 bases and J lost 0, with 21 bases in between. The CDR3 region is CASSMGRVRHGPSGANVLTF. The CDR3 DNA reads as TGTGCCAGTAGTATGGGCAGGGTCCGTCATGGTCCCTCTGGGGCCAACGTCCTGACTTTC. Filled out from reference TRBV19 and TRBJ2-6, the complete variable domain reads DGGITQSPKYLFRKEGQNVTLSCEQNLNHDAMYWYRQDPGQGLRLIYYSQIVNDFQKGDIAEGYSVSREKKESFPLTVTSAQKNPTAFYLCASSMGRVRHGPSGANVLTFGAGSRLTVL.

The chain combines TRBV5-1 with TRBJ2-1, with D tentatively TRBD1 (6 bases). This CDR3 region has 15 residues. Per the germline V gene, CDR1 is SGHRS and CDR2 is YFSETQ. V dropped 0 bases and J dropped 9 bases, with 16 bases sitting between them. The CDR3 sequence is CASSLGTALTVEQFF. The DNA of the CDR3 is TGCGCCAGCAGCTTGGGGACAGCCCTGACGGTTGAGCAGTTCTTC.

The V call is TRBV7-2, the J call TRBJ2-2; 12 nucleotides agree with TRBD2. The CDR3 covers 17 residues. Trimming took 0 bases from V and 6 from J; bases not matched to a gene: 5. CDR1 is SGHTA and CDR2 is FQGNSA in the germline V gene. Here the CDR3 DNA reads TGTGCCAGCAGCTTAGCGCCGGCTAGCGGGAGGGCCGGGGAGCTGTTTTTT. Translated, it gives CASSLAPASGRAGELFF. Complete variable domain (other parts from reference TRBV7-2 and TRBJ2-2): GAGVSQSPSNKVTEKGKDVELRCDPISGHTALYWYRQSLGQGLEFLIYFQGNSAPDKSGLPSDRFSAERTGGSVSTLTIQRTQQEDSAVYLCASSLAPASGRAGELFFGEGSRLTVL.

V and J are TRBV2 and TRBJ2-1; tentative D call: TRBD2 (5 bases). Trimming took 7 bases from V and 0 from J, leaving 10 bases between them. This CDR3 region has 14 residues. Germline loops: CDR1 SNHLY, CDR2 FYNNEI. The CDR3 sequence: CASTGVSSYNEQFF. The CDR3 DNA sequence: TGTGCCAGCACCGGGGTGAGCTCCTACAATGAGCAGTTCTTC.

This clone was detected only a few times. V gene TRBV6-5 combines with J gene TRBJ2-1; 10 positions agree with TRBD2. CDR3 length: 14 amino acids. Germline CDR1 is MNHEY and CDR2 is SVGAGI. With V trimmed by 7 bases and J by 8 bases, 8 bases remained unmatched. This CDR3 reads CASKLAGSGDEQFF. Here the CDR3 DNA reads TGTGCCAGCAAACTAGCGGGGAGCGGGGATGAGCAGTTCTTC.

The chain has TRBV5-1 and TRBJ2-6, with 8 bases matching TRBD1. The CDR3 is 17 amino acids. Germline assignment: CDR1 SGHRS and CDR2 YFSETQ. J gave up 1 base and V 4 bases, and 7 bases lay outside the gene matches. DNA for the CDR3: TGCGCCAGCAGCCCCGGACAGGGTTCTTCTGGGGCCAACGTCCTGACTTTC. It specifies CASSPGQGSSGANVLTF.

This rearrangement joins TRBV10-3 to TRBJ1-6, with 7 positions matching TRBD1. Unmatched junction bases numbered 7, after V lost 7 bases and J lost 7 bases. Germline V gene lookup returns CDR1 ENHRY and CDR2 SYGVKD. This CDR3 contains 14 residues. The CDR3 region has the DNA TGTGCCATCACCCCAGACAGGGCGAATTCACCCCTCCACTTT. Protein product: CAITPDRANSPLHF.